Below are 23 T cell receptor beta chains sequenced from a single sample in a study of T cell responses to AZD1222 COVID-19 vaccine. TCRdb's table, derived via immunoSEQ multiplex PCR, lists solely in-frame clones and lacks some. The sample lists 95,000 to 150,000 clones; almost 95% were seen once. Sequenced material: peripheral blood, taken on day 0 of AZD1222 vaccination. These receptors originate from an adult in good health.

The chain uses TRBV5-1 and TRBJ2-1; no reliable D call. Trimming stripped 1 base from V and 1 base from J, with 6 bases between. The CDR3 extends over 14 amino acids. From germline, CDR1 is SGHRS and CDR2 YFSETQ. As DNA, the CDR3 is TGCGCCAGCAGCTTGTACGGTTCCTACAATGAGCAGTTCTTC. Protein: CASSLYGSYNEQFF.

The chain uses TRBV7-2 and TRBJ1-1; D gene uncertain. This CDR3 has 12 amino acids. The germline V gene encodes CDR1 SGHTA and CDR2 FQGNSA. V gave up 2 bases and J gave up 7 bases, with 8 bases separating them. CDR3 DNA: TGTGCCAGCAGCTTACAATACGGTGAAGCTTTCTTT. It encodes CASSLQYGEAFF.

In its sample, this clone was seen once. The rearrangement links TRBV7-9 to TRBJ2-5; 9 nucleotides match TRBD2. The ends lost 5 bases at V and 5 bases at J; junction bases unmatched: 9. This CDR3 is 15 amino acids long. The V gene's germline CDR1 is SEHNR and CDR2 FQNEAQ (reference sequence). The CDR3 loop reads CASSLVGLAGETQYF. The CDR3, as DNA: TGTGCCAGCAGCCTGGTAGGGCTAGCGGGGGAGACCCAGTACTTC. The full variable domain, rest sourced from reference TRBV7-9 and TRBJ2-5, is DTGVSQNPRHKITKRGQNVTFRCDPISEHNRLYWYRQTLGQGPEFLTYFQNEAQLEKSRLLSDRFSAERPKGSFSTLEIQRTEQGDSAMYLCASSLVGLAGETQYFGPGTRLLVL.

The genes are TRBV19 and TRBJ2-3; 11 bases line up with TRBD2. The CDR3 extends over 14 amino acids. The germline V gene has CDR1 LNHDA and CDR2 SQIVND (reference sequence). The CDR3 is CASGGASLTDTQYF. In nucleotides, the CDR3 is TGTGCTAGCGGGGGGGCGAGTCTCACAGATACGCAGTATTTT.

This chain links TRBV30 with TRBJ2-5, with 9 nucleotides matching TRBD1. CDR1 GTSNPN and CDR2 SVGIG come from the germline V gene (reference sequence). Trimming cost V 4 bases and J 4 bases; bases outside gene matches: 1. CDR3 length: 12 amino acids. CDR3 in DNA: TGTGCCTGGATGACAGGGGGAGAGACCCAGTACTTC. It translates to CAWMTGGETQYF.

The CDR3 region is CASSPRGELNEQFF. The CDR3 region has the DNA TGTGCCAGCAGCCCGCGGGGGGAGCTCAATGAGCAGTTCTTC. The rearrangement links TRBV13 to TRBJ2-1; TRBD2 aligns across 8 bases. Losses at the gene ends were 5 bases for V and 6 bases for J; bases not matched to a gene: 6. The CDR3 is made up of 14 amino acids. CDR1 is PRHDT, CDR2 FYEKMQ, per germline (reference sequence). Filled out from reference TRBV13 and TRBJ2-1, the complete variable domain reads AAGVIQSPRHLIKEKRETATLKCYPIPRHDTVYWYQQGPGQDPQFLISFYEKMQSDKGSIPDRFSAQQFSDYHSELNMSSLELGDSALYFCASSPRGELNEQFFGPGTRLTVL.

The V and J genes are TRBV7-9 and TRBJ2-2, with D uncertain. V lost 2 bases to trimming and J lost 4 bases, with 11 bases between them. This CDR3 region has 15 residues. Germline values: CDR1 SEHNR, CDR2 FQNEAQ (reference sequence). CDR3 residues: CASSLFTRVTGELFF. The CDR3, as DNA: TGTGCCAGCAGCTTATTTACCCGGGTCACCGGGGAGCTGTTTTTT.

The rearrangement joins TRBV6-6 to TRBJ1-2, with D possibly TRBD1 on 6 matching bases. The CDR3 spans 16 residues. Looked up from germline, CDR1 is MNHNY and CDR2 is SVGAGI (reference sequence). V was pared by 2 bases and J by 1 base, with 14 bases between. The chain's CDR3 is CASSYETGSYNYGYTF. DNA for the CDR3: TGTGCCAGCAGTTACGAAACAGGGTCGTATAACTATGGCTACACCTTC.

This clone has a single count. Other DNA sequences of this sample code for an identical CDR3. The chain employs TRBV7-2 and TRBJ2-7, with 9 bases aligning to TRBD1. V lost 5 bases and J lost 1; bases outside the gene matches: 3. This CDR3 comprises 14 residues. The V gene's germline CDR1 is SGHTA and CDR2 FQGNSA. CDR3 DNA: TGTGCCAGCAGCCTAGGGACAGGGTCCTACGAGCAGTACGTC. Translation gives CASSLGTGSYEQYV.

This chain uses TRBV7-2 with TRBJ2-1; maybe TRBD2 (5 bases). Germline V gives CDR1 SGHTA, CDR2 FQGNSA. The CDR3 is made up of 15 amino acids. V lost 0 bases and J 4 bases, leaving 10 bases between the germline ends. CDR3 residues: CASSLARLIYNEQFF. As DNA, the CDR3 is TGTGCCAGCAGCTTAGCGCGACTAATATACAATGAGCAGTTCTTC.

The CDR3 DNA sequence: TGCGCCAGCAGGCGTAGGCGGGGGGGCCGCAATGAGCAGTTCTTC. Protein sequence: CASRRRRGGRNEQFF. This sequence joins TRBV5-1 and TRBJ2-1, with 9 positions matching TRBD2. The J segment lost 6 bases and the V segment lost 5 bases, leaving 9 bases of the junction unmatched. The CDR3 is made up of 15 amino acids. In germline, CDR1 is SGHRS, CDR2 YFSETQ. Using reference TRBV5-1 and TRBJ2-1 for the parts outside the CDR3, the full variable domain is KAGVTQTPRYLIKTRGQQVTLSCSPISGHRSVSWYQQTPGQGLQFLFEYFSETQRNKGNFPGRFSGRQFSNSRSEMNVSTLELGDSALYLCASRRRRGGRNEQFFGPGTRLTVL.

The gene calls are TRBV10-3 and TRBJ2-3, with D possibly TRBD1 on 7 matching bases. The CDR3 has 16 amino acids. Trimming took off 5 bases at V and 1 base at J, with 16 bases between the two ends. The germline V gene has CDR1 ENHRY and CDR2 SYGVKD. The CDR3 nucleotides are TGTGCCATCAGTAGAGGAGGGGGCGGTGGCACAGATACGCAGTATTTT. As protein: CAISRGGGGGTDTQYF.

This chain's CDR3 is CASSLGLASYNEQFF. The CDR3 DNA reads TGTGCCAGCAGCCTGGGACTAGCGTCCTACAATGAGCAGTTCTTC. The V and J genes are TRBV7-2 and TRBJ2-1, with 10 nucleotides matching TRBD2. Germline CDR1 reads SGHTA; CDR2 reads FQGNSA. The CDR3 is 15 residues long. The ends lost 5 bases at V and 1 base at J; junction bases unmatched: 2.

The rearrangement uses TRBV4-1 and TRBJ1-2; D unresolved. V was pared by 4 bases and J by 4 bases, with 13 bases between. The CDR3 is 14 amino acids. CDR1 and CDR2 (germline): MGHRA, YSYEKL. CDR3 coding DNA: TGCGCCAGCAGCCCCTACGGCTCTAGCTATGGCTACACCTTC. This encodes CASSPYGSSYGYTF.

This sequence joins TRBV30 and TRBJ2-7; TRBD2 aligns across 8 bases. CDR1 and CDR2 from the germline V gene are GTSNPN and SVGIG (reference sequence). Trimming cost V 3 bases and J 5 bases; bases outside gene matches: 12. This CDR3 has 15 residues. The CDR3 bases are TGTGCCTGGAGAGGTAACGGGGGGGCCTCTCACGAGCAGTACTTC. Protein product: CAWRGNGGASHEQYF.

V and J are TRBV19 and TRBJ2-2, with TRBD2 matching 8 bases. CDR1 and CDR2 from the germline V gene are LNHDA and SQIVND (reference sequence). Trimming at V came to 8 bases and at J to 9 bases, leaving 8 bases not matched to a gene. CDR3 size: 13 residues. CDR3 bases: TGTGCCAGTTCTATAAGCGGGGGCCGGGAGCTGTTTTTT. Protein sequence: CASSISGGRELFF.

This clone has only one observation. The V call is TRBV10-3, the J call TRBJ2-1; 9 nucleotides align to TRBD2. The V and J ends lost 7 bases and 7 bases, in that order; junction bases with no gene match: 11. There are 15 residues in the CDR3. The germline V gene encodes CDR1 ENHRY and CDR2 SYGVKD. The CDR3 loop reads CAINGGTSTTNEQFF. CDR3 bases: TGTGCCATCAATGGAGGGACTAGCACCACGAATGAGCAGTTCTTC.

The chain uses TRBV28 and TRBJ1-2; no clear D. The CDR3 extends over 15 amino acids. V dropped 6 bases and J dropped 4 bases, with 18 bases sitting between them. Germline CDR1 MDHEN, CDR2 SYDVKM. The CDR3 DNA reads TGTGCCAGCAGGAGGGTTCCTCGGCTCATCTATGGCTACACCTTC. The encoded protein is CASRRVPRLIYGYTF.

This chain links TRBV6-1 with TRBJ2-7; no firm D call. CDR1 is MNHNS, CDR2 SASEGT, per germline. The CDR3 spans 15 residues. Trimming stripped 2 bases from V and 4 bases from J, with 15 bases between. CDR3 nucleotides: TGTGCCAGCAGTGAATCGGCCAGCGCGAGGTACGAGCAGTACTTC. This encodes CASSESASARYEQYF.

The chain employs TRBV5-1 and TRBJ2-1, with D perhaps matching TRBD2 (5 bases). The V end was cut by 4 bases, the J end by 4 bases, with 12 bases between. Germline CDR1 and CDR2: SGHRS and YFSETQ. The CDR3 totals 14 residues. The CDR3 DNA reads as TGCGCCAGCAGCCCCGGGGATTGGTACAATGAGCAGTTCTTC. As protein: CASSPGDWYNEQFF. The entire variable domain, with the rest obtained from reference TRBV5-1 and TRBJ2-1, is as follows: KAGVTQTPRYLIKTRGQQVTLSCSPISGHRSVSWYQQTPGQGLQFLFEYFSETQRNKGNFPGRFSGRQFSNSRSEMNVSTLELGDSALYLCASSPGDWYNEQFFGPGTRLTVL.

The chain has TRBV12-3 or TRBV12-4 and TRBJ1-2; TRBD1 aligns across 7 bases. The CDR3 contains 13 residues. The J segment lost 2 bases and the V segment lost 5 bases, leaving 2 bases of the junction unmatched. In DNA form, the CDR3 reads TGTGCCAGCAGTGGGACAGCCAACTATGGCTACACCTTC. Translation: CASSGTANYGYTF.

The DNA for the CDR3 is TGTGCCAGCAGCAGACGGCTGGGGACCACTGAAGCTTTCTTT. It encodes CASSRRLGTTEAFF. This chain links TRBV5-4 with TRBJ1-1; possible D gene TRBD1, 5 bases. V was shortened by 4 bases and J by 4 bases, with 14 bases between the two germline ends. This CDR3 has 14 amino acids. CDR1 is SGHNT, CDR2 YYREEE, per germline (reference sequence).

The V gene is TRBV19, the J gene TRBJ1-2, with 7 bases fitting TRBD1. Trimming removed 3 bases from V and 4 bases from J; junction bases left unmatched: 8. The CDR3 runs 15 residues. CDR1 and CDR2 (germline): LNHDA, SQIVND (reference sequence). The CDR3 nucleotides are TGTGCCAGTAGTATTGGAGGGGACAGCTTCTATGGCTACACCTTC. Translated: CASSIGGDSFYGYTF. The variable domain in full, completed from reference TRBV19 and TRBJ1-2, reads DGGITQSPKYLFRKEGQNVTLSCEQNLNHDAMYWYRQDPGQGLRLIYYSQIVNDFQKGDIAEGYSVSREKKESFPLTVTSAQKNPTAFYLCASSIGGDSFYGYTFGSGTRLTVV.